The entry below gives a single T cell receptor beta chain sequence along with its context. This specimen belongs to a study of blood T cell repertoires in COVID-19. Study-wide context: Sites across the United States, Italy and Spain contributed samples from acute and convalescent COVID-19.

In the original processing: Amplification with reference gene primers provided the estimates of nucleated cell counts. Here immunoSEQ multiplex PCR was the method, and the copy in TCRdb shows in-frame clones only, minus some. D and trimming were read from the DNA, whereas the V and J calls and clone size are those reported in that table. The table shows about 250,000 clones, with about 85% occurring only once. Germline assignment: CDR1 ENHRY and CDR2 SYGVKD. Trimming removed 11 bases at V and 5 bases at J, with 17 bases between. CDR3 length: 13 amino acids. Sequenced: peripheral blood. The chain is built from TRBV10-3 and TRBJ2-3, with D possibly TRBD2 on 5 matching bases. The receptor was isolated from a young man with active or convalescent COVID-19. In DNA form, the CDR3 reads TGTGCCCCCCCGGAGGCACCCAGAGATACGCAGTATTTT. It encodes CAPPEAPRDTQYF.